These 21 T cell receptor beta chains were all obtained from the same sample, sequenced in a study of blood T cell repertoires in COVID-19 (dated by TCRdb to the early 2020s). Receptor amplification or capture employed the immunoSEQ multiplex PCR assay. Not all clones reach the TCRdb copy of this immuneACCESS table, which keeps in-frame sequences only. Checked studies attribute under half of the gap to unresolved V genes and leave the rest unexplained. The sample data list about 160,000 clones, and approximately 82% of these were observed just once. Together, the top ten hold more than 9% of the sample. The sequencing input was peripheral blood. The receptors were gathered from a woman of 80 years or more with active or convalescent COVID-19.

The V and J genes are TRBV19 and TRBJ1-2; no definite D call. Trimming stripped 6 bases from V and 1 base from J, with 12 bases between. This CDR3 is 14 amino acids long. Germline V gives CDR1 LNHDA, CDR2 SQIVND (reference sequence). DNA of the CDR3: TGTGCCAGTAGCACCATCGCGGATAACTATGGCTACACCTTC. Protein sequence: CASSTIADNYGYTF.

V is TRBV15 and J is TRBJ2-7; 7 nucleotides match TRBD2. J lost 2 bases, V lost 3 bases, and 10 bases had no gene match. The CDR3 runs to 16 residues. Germline-derived CDR1 and CDR2 are LNHNV and YYDKDF (reference sequence). CDR3 sequence: CATSRGGGTMTYEQYF. The CDR3 DNA reads as TGTGCCACCAGCAGGGGGGGAGGGACTATGACCTACGAGCAGTACTTC.

The chain carries TRBV19 and TRBJ2-1, with TRBD1 matching 7 bases. This CDR3 comprises 15 residues. The trim removed 4 bases at V and 2 bases at J, leaving 5 bases unmatched. Per the germline V gene, CDR1 is LNHDA and CDR2 is SQIVND (reference sequence). CDR3 loop: CASSTDRAPYNEQFF. CDR3 DNA sequence: TGTGCCAGTAGTACCGACAGGGCTCCCTACAATGAGCAGTTCTTC.

V and J are TRBV7-9 and TRBJ1-2; D is undetermined. The CDR3 is 13 amino acids. Germline assignment: CDR1 SEHNR and CDR2 FQNEAQ (reference sequence). V gave up 4 bases and J gave up 7 bases, with 13 bases separating them. CDR3 protein: CASSSQSLAGYTF. CDR3 coding DNA: TGTGCCAGCAGCTCGCAGTCGCTAGCTGGCTACACCTTC.

J is TRBJ1-6 and V is TRBV2, with D unresolved. In germline, CDR1 is SNHLY, CDR2 FYNNEI. The CDR3 extends over 13 amino acids. The V gene lost 10 bases and the J gene lost 9 bases, with 16 bases spanning the gap. The CDR3 is CATVVDGGSPLHF. CDR3 bases: TGTGCCACCGTAGTCGACGGCGGTTCACCCCTCCACTTT.

As concerns this clone: This sample also contains other DNA sequences that code for the same CDR3. The V and J genes are TRBV5-1 and TRBJ2-1, with D hard to call. CDR3 length equals 15 residues. V lost 0 bases, J lost 1 base, and 8 bases lay in between. Germline V gives CDR1 SGHRS, CDR2 YFSETQ. CDR3: CASSLAGSSYNEQFF. For the CDR3, the DNA is TGCGCCAGCAGCTTGGCCGGGTCGTCCTACAATGAGCAGTTCTTC. Full variable domain (remainder filled in from reference TRBV5-1 and TRBJ2-1): KAGVTQTPRYLIKTRGQQVTLSCSPISGHRSVSWYQQTPGQGLQFLFEYFSETQRNKGNFPGRFSGRQFSNSRSEMNVSTLELGDSALYLCASSLAGSSYNEQFFGPGTRLTVL.

The chain's CDR3 is CASSPDSNYGYTF. The CDR3 DNA sequence: TGTGCCAGCAGCCCGGACAGTAACTATGGCTACACCTTC. The rearrangement uses TRBV5-4 and TRBJ1-2, with D perhaps matching TRBD1 (6 bases). The CDR3 consists of 13 residues. V lost 4 bases to trimming and J lost 1 base, with 8 bases between them. The germline CDR1 and CDR2 sequences are SGHNT and YYREEE (reference sequence).

The chain has TRBV4-2 and TRBJ1-2; tentatively, D is TRBD1 (5 bases). The CDR3 consists of 14 residues. V lost 4 bases and J lost 3, with 12 bases in between. The germline CDR1 and CDR2 sequences are LGHNA and YNFKEQ. Here the CDR3 DNA reads TGTGCCAGCAGCCGGATGGGGGGGGACTATGGCTACACCTTC. It encodes CASSRMGGDYGYTF.

The gene calls are TRBV5-1 and TRBJ2-1; perhaps TRBD2 as D (5 bases). Germline V lookup: CDR1 SGHRS, CDR2 YFSETQ. This CDR3 region has 19 residues. Trimming took 2 bases from V and 8 from J, leaving 29 bases between them. The CDR3 loop reads CASSFRTQVRWGFRYEQFF. For the CDR3, the DNA is TGCGCCAGCAGCTTCCGGACTCAAGTCCGATGGGGTTTTCGTTATGAGCAGTTCTTC.

V usage is TRBV6-5 and J usage is TRBJ2-1; 12 bases match TRBD2. This CDR3 is 15 amino acids long. V was pared by 0 bases and J by 10 bases, with 4 bases of the junction left unmatched. Germline V gives CDR1 MNHEY, CDR2 SVGAGI. The CDR3 spells CASSYSLAGGYEQFF. Here the CDR3 DNA reads TGTGCCAGCAGTTACTCACTAGCGGGAGGTTACGAGCAGTTCTTC.

This chain links TRBV5-1 with TRBJ1-1; tentative D call: TRBD1 (5 bases). The CDR3 consists of 14 residues. V dropped 4 bases and J dropped 2 bases, with 12 bases sitting between them. The germline V gene has CDR1 SGHRS and CDR2 YFSETQ. CDR3 nucleotides: TGCGCCAGCAGCCAAGGGGCCCTTAACACTGAAGCTTTCTTT. This translates into CASSQGALNTEAFF.

This clone showed up just once. V usage is TRBV9 and J usage is TRBJ2-2; the D is unclear. Germline V lookup: CDR1 SGDLS, CDR2 YYNGEE. Deletions cut 2 bases from V and 0 bases from J, with 11 bases between. This CDR3 comprises 16 residues. The CDR3 DNA follows: TGTGCCAGCAGCGTCCGCCAAGACACGAACACCGGGGAGCTGTTTTTT. This encodes CASSVRQDTNTGELFF.

The V gene is TRBV5-1, the J gene TRBJ1-5; D is perhaps TRBD1 (6 bases). The V gene lost 4 bases and the J gene lost 5 bases, with 13 bases spanning the gap. The germline V gene has CDR1 SGHRS and CDR2 YFSETQ. The CDR3 consists of 14 residues. For the CDR3, the DNA is TGCGCCAGCAGCGGGGGAGGGGGAGATCAGCCCCAGCATTTT. It codes for CASSGGGGDQPQHF.

This chain links TRBV30 with TRBJ2-4, with a possible D match to TRBD2 (6 bases). Trimming shortened V by 0 bases and J by 4 bases, and 19 bases separated the two germline ends. The CDR3 totals 17 residues. CDR1 GTSNPN and CDR2 SVGIG come from the germline V gene (reference sequence). The CDR3 DNA reads TGTGCCTGGAGTGTACAATCAGGACTATCAAAAAAAAACATTCAGTACTTC. This translates into CAWSVQSGLSKKNIQYF.

The gene calls are TRBV7-9 and TRBJ2-1, with 10 nucleotides matching TRBD2. CDR1 is SEHNR, CDR2 FQNEAQ, per germline (reference sequence). V dropped 5 bases and J dropped 9; count of bases not matched to a gene: 13. CDR3 length: 16 amino acids. The DNA of the CDR3 is TGTGCCAGCAGCGGGACTAGCGAGGGGTGGGTCAGTGAGCAGTTCTTC. Its protein is CASSGTSEGWVSEQFF.

This chain uses TRBV5-5 with TRBJ1-2; the D is unclear. CDR1 is SGHKS, CDR2 YYEKEE, per germline (reference sequence). The CDR3 has 13 amino acids. V lost 1 base, J lost 2 bases, and 6 bases lay in between. Written as DNA, the CDR3 is TGTGCCAGCAGCTTGCCCGGGAACTATGGCTACACCTTC. Encoded protein: CASSLPGNYGYTF.

V gene TRBV19 combines with J gene TRBJ2-1; D is perhaps TRBD1 (6 bases). This CDR3 is 12 amino acids long. V gave up 6 bases and J gave up 4 bases, with 7 bases separating them. Germline V gene data show CDR1 as LNHDA and CDR2 as SQIVND (reference sequence). Here the CDR3 reads CASSGQYNEQFF. The CDR3 DNA sequence: TGTGCCAGTAGCGGACAGTACAATGAGCAGTTCTTC.

The chain recombines TRBV11-2 with TRBJ1-1; the D gene is possibly TRBD1 (6 bases). The CDR3 consists of 15 residues. The germline gives CDR1 SGHAT, CDR2 FQNNGV. The V gene lost 1 base and the J gene lost 1 base, with 10 bases spanning the gap. The CDR3 nucleotides are TGTGCCAGCAGCTTAGGGGGGGGCTGGAACACTGAAGCTTTCTTT. Protein: CASSLGGGWNTEAFF. The whole variable domain, filled in from reference TRBV11-2 and TRBJ1-1, reads EAGVAQSPRYKIIEKRQSVAFWCNPISGHATLYWYQQILGQGPKLLIQFQNNGVVDDSQLPKDRFSAERLKGVDSTLKIQPAKLEDSAVYLCASSLGGGWNTEAFFGQGTRLTVV.

This clone was seen more than once but under ten times. J is TRBJ2-7 and V is TRBV11-2; 9 nucleotides line up with TRBD1. The CDR3 covers 15 residues. CDR1 and CDR2 from the germline V gene are SGHAT and FQNNGV. J was trimmed by 0 bases and V by 6 bases; bases with no gene match: 6. CDR3 region: CASRRTGQGSYEQYF. In nucleotides, the CDR3 is TGTGCCAGCAGACGCACGGGACAGGGCTCCTACGAGCAGTACTTC.

The chain joins TRBV25-1 to TRBJ1-1, with 7 bases lining up with TRBD1. The germline V gene has CDR1 MGHDK and CDR2 SYGVNS. V was pared by 1 base and J by 4 bases, with 6 bases of the junction left unmatched. The CDR3 extends over 15 amino acids. CDR3 loop: CASSESTGPATEAFF. The CDR3 nucleotides are TGTGCCAGCAGTGAATCGACAGGGCCGGCCACTGAAGCTTTCTTT.

The chain recombines TRBV9 with TRBJ1-4, with D unclear. Trimming removed 0 bases from V and 4 bases from J, with 10 bases in between. The CDR3 spans 15 residues. Germline V CDR1 and CDR2: SGDLS, YYNGEE. The CDR3 protein is CASSVEGRNNEKLFF. The CDR3 DNA is TGTGCCAGCAGCGTAGAAGGCAGGAATAATGAAAAACTGTTTTTT.